A single sample gave rise to the 8 T cell receptor beta chains below, sequenced in a study of blood T cell repertoires in COVID-19. Profiled with immunoSEQ multiplex PCR; TCRdb holds only in-frame clones, not every one. In the table there are approximately 440,000 clones, 90% of which are singletons. The sample taken for sequencing was PBMCs or T cells enriched from blood (not recorded which). The origin of the receptors is a man younger than 35 who had recovered from COVID-19.

The rearrangement uses TRBV5-4 and TRBJ2-1; TRBD2 matches 8 bases. This CDR3 has 18 residues. Per the germline V gene, CDR1 is SGHNT and CDR2 is YYREEE (reference sequence). Trimming removed 3 bases from V and 1 base from J; junction bases left unmatched: 12. DNA of the CDR3: TGTGCCAGCAGCTACACCCGAGGAGCGGGAGTATCCTACAATGAGCAGTTCTTC. Translating gives CASSYTRGAGVSYNEQFF.

The chain couples TRBV5-1 to TRBJ1-2; a possible D gene is TRBD1 (5 bases). V shed 3 bases and J shed 7 bases, with 31 bases lying between them. The V gene's germline CDR1 is SGHRS and CDR2 YFSETQ. The CDR3 contains 19 residues. This CDR3 reads CASSSLGGFQVVYSSGYTF. The CDR3 DNA follows: TGCGCCAGCAGCTCGCTCGGGGGTTTCCAGGTCGTCTACTCCAGTGGCTACACCTTC.

This chain links TRBV11-2 with TRBJ1-1; D is possibly TRBD1 (5 bases). Trimming stripped 5 bases from V and 5 bases from J, with 15 bases between. CDR1 SGHAT and CDR2 FQNNGV come from the germline V gene. The CDR3 sequence is 14 residues long. In DNA form, the CDR3 reads TGTGCCAGCAGCCCCGGACACCTGGGAACTGAAGCTTTCTTT. Translated: CASSPGHLGTEAFF.

This sequence joins TRBV3-1 (or the pseudogene TRBV3-2) and TRBJ2-3; D is possibly TRBD2 (7 bases). The germline gives CDR1 LGHDT, CDR2 YNNKEL (reference sequence). V lost 0 bases and J lost 4, with 17 bases in between. The CDR3 contains 17 residues. DNA for the CDR3: TGTGCCAGCAGCCAAGATTCTAGTAGGGGGGGTGCAGATACGCAGTATTTT. The encoded protein is CASSQDSSRGGADTQYF.

This clone came up many times. The rearrangement uses TRBV6-5 and TRBJ2-1; D is ambiguous. The CDR3 is 11 residues long. The germline V and J ends were trimmed by 5 bases and 5 bases, with 4 bases remaining between them. The germline CDR1 and CDR2 sequences are MNHEY and SVGAGI. As DNA, the CDR3 is TGTGCCAGCAGTCGGGACAATGAGCAGTTCTTC. Amino acid sequence: CASSRDNEQFF.

The chain combines TRBV5-1 with TRBJ2-2; the D gene is possibly TRBD2 (6 bases). CDR3 length: 14 amino acids. Trimming removed 1 base at V and 5 bases at J, with 9 bases between. Germline lookup yields CDR1 SGHRS and CDR2 YFSETQ. CDR3 sequence reads: CASSLSLATGELFF. CDR3 nucleotide sequence: TGCGCCAGCAGCTTGAGTCTAGCGACCGGGGAGCTGTTTTTT. Full variable domain (missing parts from reference TRBV5-1 and TRBJ2-2): KAGVTQTPRYLIKTRGQQVTLSCSPISGHRSVSWYQQTPGQGLQFLFEYFSETQRNKGNFPGRFSGRQFSNSRSEMNVSTLELGDSALYLCASSLSLATGELFFGEGSRLTVL.

The genes are TRBV7-9 and TRBJ1-5; D gene unclear. V lost 5 bases, J lost 6 bases, and 8 bases lay in between. Germline values: CDR1 SEHNR, CDR2 FQNEAQ (reference sequence). The CDR3 sequence is 12 residues long. The CDR3 loop reads CASSHTGQPQHF. CDR3 sequence (DNA): TGTGCCAGCAGCCATACGGGTCAGCCCCAGCATTTT.

The V gene is TRBV5-5, the J gene TRBJ2-5; maybe TRBD2 (6 bases). From germline, CDR1 is SGHKS and CDR2 YYEKEE (reference sequence). V lost 6 bases and J lost 5, with 26 bases in between. CDR3 size: 17 residues. The CDR3 coding sequence is TGTGCCAGCACCCAATCTCCTGACGGGGGTTTAGGGGAGACCCAGTACTTC. Amino acid sequence: CASTQSPDGGLGETQYF.